These T cell receptor beta chains were read from a single sample in a study of identical twins. Each CDR3 protein is one row after TCRdb ran MiXCR on the 5' RACE reads. The data contain around 500,000 distinct CDR3 sequences, over 12% of them seen just once; the ten biggest clones take up 0.5% to 0.65%. Another study also made use of these data, one on yellow fever vaccine responses in identical twins.

Sequenced input: CD4+ T cells sorted from blood. All receptors come from a young woman in good health. Each CDR3 is given with its conserved first and last residue. The D gene is left open where the match is weak. Some rows mark clone size as missing; the rest say once, few, many or name a class of expanded clone.

CASSGPKINLNYGYTF | TGTGCCAGCAGCGGGCCTAAGATAAATCTCAACTATGGCTACACCTTC | . | few | TRBJ1-2 | TRBV6-1
CASSLGGLGGSYEQYF | TGCGCCAGCAGCTTGGGGGGACTAGGAGGCTCCTACGAGCAGTACTTC | TRBD2 | . | TRBJ2-7 | TRBV5-1
CSARDSGLQETQYF | TGCAGTGCTAGAGATAGCGGCTTACAAGAGACCCAGTACTTC | . | . | TRBJ2-5 | TRBV20-1
CATSDPGRNQPQHF | TGTGCCACCAGTGACCCTGGGCGCAATCAGCCCCAGCATTTT | . | many | TRBJ1-5 | TRBV24-1
CASSLSPHRTNTGELFF | TGTGCCAGCAGTTTATCCCCCCACAGGACGAACACCGGGGAGCTGTTTTTT | . | few | TRBJ2-2 | TRBV28
CASSQDPGGGPQHF | TGTGCCAGCAGCCAAGATCCAGGGGGCGGGCCCCAGCATTTT | TRBD1 | few | TRBJ1-5 | TRBV3-1
CASSLYLLGSGPDNEQFF | TGCGCCAGCAGCTTGTATCTCTTGGGGTCGGGGCCTGACAATGAGCAGTTCTTC | . | . | TRBJ2-1 | TRBV5-1
CASSYSGQGPYEQYF | TGTGCCAGCAGTTACTCGGGGCAGGGTCCCTACGAGCAGTACTTC | . | few | TRBJ2-7 | TRBV6-5
CASSPIAKTSGGPQFF | TGTGCCAGCAGTCCCATCGCTAAGACTAGCGGGGGACCTCAGTTCTTC | TRBD2 | many | TRBJ2-1 | TRBV12-3/TRBV12-4
CASSYGGGGNEQFF | TGTGCCAGCAGTTACGGGGGGGGAGGCAATGAGCAGTTCTTC | TRBD2 | many | TRBJ2-1 | TRBV6-5
CASSLPPGLAGPNEQFF | TGTGCCAGCAGTTTACCGCCGGGACTAGCGGGTCCGAATGAGCAGTTCTTC | TRBD2 | few | TRBJ2-1 | TRBV27
CSARGAGHEQYF | TGCAGCGCTAGAGGAGCAGGCCACGAGCAGTACTTC | . | . | TRBJ2-7 | TRBV29-1
CASSDSSGNTIYF | TGTGCCAGCAGTGACAGCTCTGGAAACACCATATATTTT | . | few | TRBJ1-3 | TRBV12-3/TRBV12-4
CASKAGGTGTTDTQYF | TGTGCCAGCAAAGCGGGGGGCACCGGGACCACAGATACGCAGTATTTT | TRBD2 | . | TRBJ2-3 | TRBV6-2/TRBV6-3
CASSYSDPYEQYF | TGTGCCAGCAGTTACTCGGACCCTTACGAGCAGTACTTC | . | . | TRBJ2-7 | TRBV6-6
CAIWSRDLIEQYF | TGTGCCATCTGGTCCCGGGACCTAATCGAGCAGTACTTC | . | . | TRBJ2-7 | TRBV11-3
CASSIAGQKAETQYF | TGCGCCAGCAGCATAGCTGGACAGAAAGCAGAGACCCAGTACTTC | . | . | TRBJ2-5 | TRBV5-1
CASSFLRGRALYEQYF | TGTGCCAGCAGTTTCCTCCGGGGTAGGGCCCTCTACGAGCAGTACTTC | . | . | TRBJ2-7 | TRBV12-3/TRBV12-4
CASSQAQGARDTQYF | TGCGCCAGCAGCCAAGCACAGGGGGCGAGGGATACGCAGTATTTT | TRBD1 | . | TRBJ2-3 | TRBV4-3
CASNDGRPDSPLHF | TGCGCCAGCAACGATGGACGTCCCGATTCACCCCTCCACTTT | . | few | TRBJ1-6 | TRBV5-1
CATQLAHTDTQYF | TGTGCCACCCAACTAGCGCACACAGATACGCAGTATTTT | TRBD2 | few | TRBJ2-3 | TRBV24-1
CCAKPLAGGPSTQYF | TGCTGTGCCAAGCCTCTAGCGGGGGGCCCCAGTACGCAGTATTTT | TRBD2 | once | TRBJ2-3 | TRBV20-1
CASTQVNTEAFF | TGTGCCAGCACCCAAGTGAACACTGAAGCTTTCTTT | . | few | TRBJ1-1 | TRBV7-2
CSALTGGRDTDTQYF | TGCAGCGCGCTGACAGGGGGAAGGGACACAGATACGCAGTATTTT | TRBD1 | . | TRBJ2-3 | TRBV29-1
CSVELQETQYF | TGCAGCGTTGAACTCCAAGAGACCCAGTACTTC | . | few | TRBJ2-5 | TRBV29-1
CSARAGGRGEQFF | TGCAGTGCTAGGGCGGGGGGGCGTGGTGAGCAGTTCTTC | TRBD2 | . | TRBJ2-1 | TRBV20-1
CAIRADRGNAFF | TGTGCCATCAGGGCGGACAGGGGGAACGCTTTCTTT | TRBD1 | few | TRBJ1-1 | TRBV10-3
CASSPDNYNEQFF | TGTGCCAGCAGTCCCGACAATTACAATGAGCAGTTCTTC | . | . | TRBJ2-1 | TRBV6-1
CAISDDYGYTF | TGTGCCATCAGTGACGACTATGGCTACACCTTC | . | few | TRBJ1-2 | TRBV10-3
CASSLEHYNEQFF | TGTGCTAGCAGCTTAGAACACTACAATGAGCAGTTCTTC | . | . | TRBJ2-1 | TRBV7-7
CATSRGGGETQYF | TGTGCCACCAGCAGAGGCGGGGGTGAGACCCAGTACTTC | TRBD2 | few | TRBJ2-5 | TRBV15
CASKNSGAYEQYF | TGTGCCAGCAAGAATAGCGGAGCCTACGAGCAGTACTTC | . | . | TRBJ2-7 | TRBV6-2/TRBV6-3
CASSLSRGRGETQYF | TGTGCCAGCAGTTTATCCAGGGGGCGCGGAGAGACCCAGTACTTC | TRBD1 | . | TRBJ2-5 | TRBV28
CASSYKNTEAFF | TGTGCCAGCAGCTACAAGAACACTGAAGCTTTCTTT | . | few | TRBJ1-1 | TRBV7-6